A single sample gave rise to the 23 T cell receptor beta chains below, sequenced in a study of shared clonotypes between healthy human individuals. Generated by immunoSEQ multiplex PCR, the TCRdb table keeps only in-frame clones and is missing some. The sample lists 650,000 to 700,000 clones; about 90% were seen once. The sample taken for sequencing was memory CD8+ T cells from PBMCs. Noted subset: CD45RO+ cells pooled with CCR7-negative TemRA cells. These TCRs come from a man between 18 and 35 years old in good health. Some clones in this sample may be carry-over from other donors' samples.

This clone was observed a few times. The chain combines TRBV2 with TRBJ1-5; D unresolved. The CDR3 totals 14 residues. Germline values: CDR1 SNHLY, CDR2 FYNNEI. Trimming shortened V by 3 bases and J by 5 bases, and 11 bases separated the two germline ends. In DNA form, the CDR3 reads TGTGCCAGCAGTGATCGACTATCCTATCAGCCCCAGCATTTT. Protein product: CASSDRLSYQPQHF.

The V and J genes are TRBV19 and TRBJ1-4; possibly TRBD1 for D (6 bases). The germline V and J ends were trimmed by 9 bases and 4 bases, with 18 bases remaining between them. Germline values: CDR1 LNHDA, CDR2 SQIVND (reference sequence). The CDR3 spans 15 residues. CDR3 DNA: TGTGCCAGGGCCGTCCCCCGGGGGCTTAATGAAAAACTGTTTTTT. Its translation is CARAVPRGLNEKLFF.

The rearrangement joins TRBV7-2 to TRBJ1-5; D perhaps matches TRBD1 (5 bases). V was pared by 1 base and J by 6 bases, with 16 bases between. The germline gives CDR1 SGHTA, CDR2 FQGNSA. This CDR3 spans 16 amino acids. The CDR3 DNA sequence: TGTGCCAGCAGCTTAGGATGGGGCAGGGAGCGTCAGCCCCAGCATTTT. Translated, it gives CASSLGWGRERQPQHF.

A few counts support this clone. The chain has TRBV27 and TRBJ2-7, with D uncertain. CDR1 is MNHEY, CDR2 SMNVEV, per germline (reference sequence). The CDR3 has 14 amino acids. V was shortened by 2 bases and J by 2 bases, with 10 bases between the two germline ends. CDR3 sequence reads: CASSLTDNTYEQYF. The CDR3 DNA sequence: TGTGCCAGCAGTTTAACAGACAATACCTACGAGCAGTACTTC.

This rearrangement joins TRBV15 to TRBJ2-7; weak D call: TRBD2 (6 bases). Germline-derived CDR1 and CDR2 are LNHNV and YYDKDF (reference sequence). This CDR3 region has 15 residues. Between the trimmed V and J ends, which lost 1 base and 2 bases, there was a span of 12 bases. The CDR3 sequence: CATSRGGGQTYEQYF. In nucleotides, the CDR3 is TGTGCCACCAGCAGAGGAGGAGGGCAGACCTACGAGCAGTACTTC.

The chain has TRBV5-6 and TRBJ2-5; no clear D gene. Germline CDR1 is SGHDT and CDR2 is YYEEEE. The CDR3 has 12 amino acids. Trimming took 5 bases from V and 5 from J, leaving 10 bases between them. The CDR3 bases are TGTGCCAGCAGTTCATATGGTGAGACCCAGTACTTC. Its protein is CASSSYGETQYF.

The rearrangement joins TRBV15 to TRBJ2-7; a weak D match, TRBD2 (6 bases). The length of the CDR3 is 14 residues. In germline, CDR1 is LNHNV, CDR2 YYDKDF (reference sequence). Trimming removed 5 bases from V and 4 bases from J, with 15 bases in between. For the CDR3, the DNA is TGTGCCACCAGCGCTGGGACTCCACAATACGAGCAGTACTTC. It encodes CATSAGTPQYEQYF.

This clone came up many times. The chain has TRBV6-6 and TRBJ2-7; D uncertain. Germline-derived CDR1 and CDR2 are MNHNY and SVGAGI (reference sequence). V dropped 7 bases and J dropped 6 bases, with 13 bases sitting between them. The CDR3 has 12 amino acids. The CDR3 nucleotides are TGTGCCAGCACCCAAAATAAGGGCGAGCAGTACTTC. The encoded protein is CASTQNKGEQYF.

CDR3 region: CASSLYDRGRNEQFF. The CDR3 bases are TGTGCCAGCAGTTTGTACGACAGGGGGCGGAATGAGCAGTTCTTC. The chain employs TRBV28 and TRBJ2-1, with 10 nucleotides matching TRBD1. CDR3 length equals 15 residues. Germline loops: CDR1 MDHEN, CDR2 SYDVKM. V lost 3 bases and J lost 7; bases outside the gene matches: 6.

This clone was observed once. The chain carries TRBV11-2 and TRBJ2-1, with TRBD2 matching over 8 bases. V gave up 5 bases and J gave up 8 bases; unmatched junction bases: 14. The CDR3 loop spans 16 amino acids. From germline, CDR1 is SGHAT and CDR2 FQNNGV. CDR3 protein: CASSPAGGFGQDEQFF. In DNA form, the CDR3 reads TGTGCCAGCAGCCCCGCGGGGGGTTTTGGGCAAGATGAGCAGTTCTTC.

This rearrangement joins TRBV7-2 to TRBJ2-1; TRBD1 matches 8 bases. After removal of 4 bases from V and 8 bases from J, the junction contained 4 bases not matched to a gene. Germline V gene lookup returns CDR1 SGHTA and CDR2 FQGNSA. The length of the CDR3 is 13 residues. This chain's CDR3 is CASSWTGFDEQFF. The CDR3 DNA follows: TGTGCCAGCAGCTGGACAGGGTTCGATGAGCAGTTCTTC.

This clone has a single count. This sequence joins TRBV7-9 and TRBJ1-5; D ambiguous. Per the germline V gene, CDR1 is SEHNR and CDR2 is FQNEAQ (reference sequence). This CDR3 comprises 16 residues. The V and J ends lost 4 bases and 0 bases respectively, with 13 bases between them. The CDR3 nucleotides read TGTGCCAGCAGCTCCTCAGGATCAAATAGCAATCAGCCCCAGCATTTT. Protein: CASSSSGSNSNQPQHF.

The rearrangement joins TRBV28 to TRBJ1-5; D is uncertain. V was pared by 3 bases and J by 3 bases, with 9 bases between. The CDR3 length is 14 residues. The germline V gene has CDR1 MDHEN and CDR2 SYDVKM. The CDR3 protein is CASSLWGNNQPQHF. CDR3 in DNA: TGTGCCAGCAGTTTGTGGGGTAACAATCAGCCCCAGCATTTT. Combining the CDR3 with reference TRBV28 and TRBJ1-5 gives the whole variable domain DVKVTQSSRYLVKRTGEKVFLECVQDMDHENMFWYRQDPGLGLRLIYFSYDVKMKEKGDIPEGYSVSREKKERFSLILESASTNQTSMYLCASSLWGNNQPQHFGDGTRLSIL.

This chain uses TRBV11-3 with TRBJ2-7; D might be TRBD1 (5 bases). Per germline, CDR1 SGHNT and CDR2 YENEEA. V lost 3 bases, J lost 0 bases, and 6 bases lay in between. The CDR3 contains 13 residues. The CDR3: CASSLTDSYEQYF. Here the CDR3 DNA reads TGTGCCAGCAGCTTGACAGACTCCTACGAGCAGTACTTC.

The chain joins TRBV7-2 to TRBJ1-1; TRBD1 aligns across 9 bases. With 6 bases clipped from V and 1 base from J, the junction kept 9 bases outside the gene matches. The CDR3 is 16 amino acids. Germline V gene data show CDR1 as SGHTA and CDR2 as FQGNSA. The DNA of the CDR3 is TGTGCCAGCAGTCTACCTCGGGACAGGGAGAACACTGAAGCTTTCTTT. Translating gives CASSLPRDRENTEAFF. Full variable domain (outside the CDR3, taken from reference TRBV7-2 and TRBJ1-1): GAGVSQSPSNKVTEKGKDVELRCDPISGHTALYWYRQSLGQGLEFLIYFQGNSAPDKSGLPSDRFSAERTGGSVSTLTIQRTQQEDSAVYLCASSLPRDRENTEAFFGQGTRLTVV.

The J gene is TRBJ2-7, the V gene TRBV9; 8 positions agree with TRBD2. There are 15 residues in the CDR3. The junction had 9 bases not matched to a gene; V was cut back by 3 bases and J by 4 bases. The germline gives CDR1 SGDLS, CDR2 YYNGEE. CDR3 in amino acids: CASSAEGGTSYEQYF. The CDR3 DNA reads TGTGCCAGCAGCGCTGAGGGGGGGACTAGTTACGAGCAGTACTTC.

The chain combines TRBV28 with TRBJ1-5; D is unclear. V was clipped by 3 bases and J by 0 bases, with 15 bases between them. This CDR3 spans 17 amino acids. The germline gives CDR1 MDHEN, CDR2 SYDVKM. The CDR3 nucleotides read TGTGCCAGCAGTTTGTCTCTCGCATATTATAGCAATCAGCCCCAGCATTTT. Protein sequence: CASSLSLAYYSNQPQHF.

In this sample, this clone turned up once. This chain links TRBV7-9 with TRBJ2-7; the D gene is possibly TRBD2 (5 bases). V was cut by 2 bases and J by 3 bases, with 8 bases left in between. This CDR3 contains 13 residues. Germline V gives CDR1 SEHNR, CDR2 FQNEAQ (reference sequence). CDR3 in DNA: TGTGCCAGCAGCTTATCTGAGGGCTACGAGCAGTACTTC. It translates to CASSLSEGYEQYF.

This clone occurred a few times. The chain employs TRBV2 and TRBJ2-7, with TRBD2 matching 13 bases. CDR1 SNHLY and CDR2 FYNNEI come from the germline V gene. This CDR3 region has 15 residues. Unmatched junction bases numbered 5, after V lost 6 bases and J lost 3 bases. In DNA form, the CDR3 reads TGTGCCAGCAGCCACGGGACTAGCGGGAACTACGAGCAGTACTTC. This gives the protein CASSHGTSGNYEQYF. Based on the CDR3 plus reference TRBV2 and TRBJ2-7, the full variable domain is EPEVTQTPSHQVTQMGQEVILRCVPISNHLYFYWYRQILGQKVEFLVSFYNNEISEKSEIFDDQFSVERPDGSNFTLKIRSTKLEDSAMYFCASSHGTSGNYEQYFGPGTRLTVT.

The chain recombines TRBV19 with TRBJ2-7, with TRBD2 identical over 13 bases. Trimming at V came to 6 bases and at J to 5 bases, leaving 7 bases not matched to a gene. The length of the CDR3 is 15 residues. CDR1 is LNHDA, CDR2 SQIVND, per germline (reference sequence). CDR3 bases: TGTGCCAGTAGCCTCTGGACTAGCGGGAGACACGAGCAGTACTTC. Translating it yields CASSLWTSGRHEQYF.

The rearrangement joins TRBV27 to TRBJ2-7; TRBD2 matches 7 bases. This CDR3 has 15 residues. Germline V CDR1 and CDR2: MNHEY, SMNVEV (reference sequence). V lost 4 bases, J lost 0 bases, and 6 bases stayed unmatched. As DNA, the CDR3 is TGTGCCAGCAGTTACTCTAGCGGTAGCTCCTACGAGCAGTACTTC. Translated, it gives CASSYSSGSSYEQYF.

The chain uses TRBV27 and TRBJ2-7; D is possibly TRBD2 (5 bases). Germline V gene sequence: CDR1 MNHEY, CDR2 SMNVEV (reference sequence). Between the trimmed V and J ends, which lost 6 bases and 5 bases, there was a span of 20 bases. The CDR3 sequence is 15 residues long. CDR3: CASSPILPGIDEQYF. The CDR3, as DNA: TGTGCCAGCAGCCCCATATTACCGGGGATCGACGAGCAGTACTTC.

The rearrangement links TRBV7-9 to TRBJ2-7; D call uncertain. The ends were cut back, 8 bases at V and 5 bases at J, with 19 bases in the middle. From germline, CDR1 is SEHNR and CDR2 FQNEAQ (reference sequence). The CDR3 length is 14 residues. CDR3 bases: TGTGCCAGCGCCCAACCCCCGACTGGCCACGAGCAGTACTTC. It encodes CASAQPPTGHEQYF. The full variable domain, its missing parts supplied by reference TRBV7-9 and TRBJ2-7, is DTGVSQNPRHKITKRGQNVTFRCDPISEHNRLYWYRQTLGQGPEFLTYFQNEAQLEKSRLLSDRFSAERPKGSFSTLEIQRTEQGDSAMYLCASAQPPTGHEQYFGPGTRLTVT.